One and the same sample provided the 8 T cell receptor beta chains below, sequenced in a study of cytomegalovirus exposure and HLA in healthy donors. Data came from immunoSEQ multiplex PCR; TCRdb stores just in-frame clones and leaves some out. This sample yields about 60,000 clones, of which approximately 95% are seen a single time; roughly 1.2% belongs to the top ten. The sequenced sample was PBMCs. These receptors were taken from a woman aged 18-29 years in good health and CMV-seronegative.

The chain carries TRBV29-1 and TRBJ2-1; no definite D call. Germline V gene lookup returns CDR1 SQVTM and CDR2 ANQGSEA. Trimming stripped 5 bases from V and 3 bases from J, with 8 bases between. The CDR3 is made up of 12 amino acids. CDR3 sequence: CSVYSFYNEQFF. The CDR3 nucleotides are TGCAGCGTTTATTCCTTCTACAATGAGCAGTTCTTC.

V gene TRBV29-1 combines with J gene TRBJ1-2; D is undetermined. The CDR3 is 12 residues long. Germline CDR1 reads SQVTM; CDR2 reads ANQGSEA. V was cut by 4 bases and J by 3 bases, with 9 bases left in between. The chain's CDR3 is CSVVREDYGYTF. CDR3 nucleotides: TGCAGCGTTGTTCGGGAGGACTATGGCTACACCTTC.

CDR3 loop: CASSPTSGPTYNEQFF. The CDR3 DNA sequence: TGTGCCAGCAGCCCTACTAGCGGGCCAACATACAATGAGCAGTTCTTC. This chain connects TRBV7-6 to TRBJ2-1; 9 nucleotides agree with TRBD2. The germline V gene has CDR1 SGHVS and CDR2 FNYEAQ. V lost 5 bases and J lost 4; bases outside the gene matches: 9. This CDR3 spans 16 amino acids.

CDR3 in amino acids: CASSRRIAGPNEQFF. The CDR3 DNA follows: TGTGCCAGCAGCCGGAGAATAGCGGGACCCAATGAGCAGTTCTTC. This sequence joins TRBV11-2 and TRBJ2-1; TRBD2 agrees at 8 bases. With V trimmed by 5 bases and J by 6 bases, 9 bases remained unmatched. Per the germline V gene, CDR1 is SGHAT and CDR2 is FQNNGV. The CDR3 contains 15 residues.

The V and J genes are TRBV7-2 and TRBJ2-7, with D tentatively TRBD2 (7 bases). V lost 6 bases to trimming and J lost 12 bases, with 21 bases between them. From germline, CDR1 is SGHTA and CDR2 FQGNSA. CDR3 size: 13 residues. Written as DNA, the CDR3 is TGTGCCAGCAGGCAGCCGGGGGGCCGCCGCCTGTACTTC. As protein: CASRQPGGRRLYF.

J is TRBJ1-1 and V is TRBV30, with 7 bases fitting TRBD1. The CDR3 consists of 15 residues. V dropped 2 bases and J dropped 4; count of bases not matched to a gene: 10. Germline V lookup: CDR1 GTSNPN, CDR2 SVGIG (reference sequence). CDR3 DNA: TGTGCCTGGAGTCCTCAGGACAGGAAGGGCACTGAAGCTTTCTTT. This gives the protein CAWSPQDRKGTEAFF. Supplemented by reference TRBV30 and TRBJ1-1, the full variable domain reads SQTIHQWPATLVQPVGSPLSLECTVEGTSNPNLYWYRQAAGRGLQLLFYSVGIGQISSEVPQNLSASRPQDRQFILSSKKLLLSDSGFYLCAWSPQDRKGTEAFFGQGTRLTVV.

The genes are TRBV5-6 and TRBJ2-5; possibly TRBD1 for D (5 bases). V dropped 3 bases and J dropped 2 bases, with 5 bases sitting between them. Germline V gene sequence: CDR1 SGHDT, CDR2 YYEEEE. The CDR3 is made up of 12 amino acids. CDR3 amino acids: CASSWTQETQYF. In DNA form, the CDR3 reads TGTGCCAGCAGCTGGACACAAGAGACCCAGTACTTC. The variable domain in full, completed from reference TRBV5-6 and TRBJ2-5, reads DAGVTQSPTHLIKTRGQQVTLRCSPKSGHDTVSWYQQALGQGPQFIFQYYEEEERQRGNFPDRFSGHQFPNYSSELNVNALLLGDSALYLCASSWTQETQYFGPGTRLLVL.

The count of this clone is one. The chain joins TRBV20-1 to TRBJ1-2; D is undetermined. Germline V gene sequence: CDR1 DFQATT, CDR2 SNEGSKA (reference sequence). Trimming stripped 2 bases from V and 8 bases from J, with 9 bases between. The CDR3 is 11 residues long. CDR3 bases: TGCAGTGCTAGATCGGGTGGAGGCTACACCTTC. Protein: CSARSGGGYTF.